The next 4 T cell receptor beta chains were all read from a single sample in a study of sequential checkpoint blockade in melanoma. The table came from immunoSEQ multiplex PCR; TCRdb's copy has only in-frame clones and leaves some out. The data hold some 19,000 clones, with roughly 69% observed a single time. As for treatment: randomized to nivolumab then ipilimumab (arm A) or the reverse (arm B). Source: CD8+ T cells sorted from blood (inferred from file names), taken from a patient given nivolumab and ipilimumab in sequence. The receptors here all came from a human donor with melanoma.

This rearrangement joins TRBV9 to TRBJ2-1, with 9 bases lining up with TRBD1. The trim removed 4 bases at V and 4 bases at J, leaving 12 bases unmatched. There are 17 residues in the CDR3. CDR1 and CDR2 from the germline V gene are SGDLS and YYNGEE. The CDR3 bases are TGTGCCAGCAGCTCCAGGACCCGGGACAGGGCGTACAATGAGCAGTTCTTC. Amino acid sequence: CASSSRTRDRAYNEQFF. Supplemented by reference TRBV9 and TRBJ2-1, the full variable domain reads DSGVTQTPKHLITATGQRVTLRCSPRSGDLSVYWYQQSLDQGLQFLIQYYNGEERAKGNILERFSAQQFPDLHSELNLSSLELGDSALYFCASSSRTRDRAYNEQFFGPGTRLTVL.

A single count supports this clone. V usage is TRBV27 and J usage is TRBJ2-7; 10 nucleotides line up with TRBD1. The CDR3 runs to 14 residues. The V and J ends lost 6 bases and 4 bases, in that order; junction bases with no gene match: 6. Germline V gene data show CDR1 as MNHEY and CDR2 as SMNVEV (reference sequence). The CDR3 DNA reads TGTGCCAGCAGGTTGGGGACAGGGGTATACGAGCAGTACTTC. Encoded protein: CASRLGTGVYEQYF.

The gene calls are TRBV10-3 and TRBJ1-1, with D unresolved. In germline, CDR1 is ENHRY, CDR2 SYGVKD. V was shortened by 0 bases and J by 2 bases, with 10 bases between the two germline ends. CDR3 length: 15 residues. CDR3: CAISESVRLNTEAFF. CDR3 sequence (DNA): TGTGCCATCAGTGAGTCCGTCAGACTTAACACTGAAGCTTTCTTT.

In DNA form, the CDR3 reads TGTGCCAGCAGTTTATGGAGCGGGAGGGCCAAGGCAGATGAGCAGTTCTTC. The encoded protein is CASSLWSGRAKADEQFF. The J gene is TRBJ2-1, the V gene TRBV27; 10 nucleotides match TRBD2. Germline CDR1 is MNHEY and CDR2 is SMNVEV (reference sequence). This CDR3 contains 17 residues. V lost 1 base and J lost 8; bases outside the gene matches: 11.